The following is a T cell receptor beta chain sequence with its context. Per the original methods: Using reference gene primer amplification, nucleated cell counts were estimated. Sequencing used immunoSEQ multiplex PCR; TCRdb keeps in-frame clones, though not all of them. The DNA was the basis for D and trimming; V, J and clone size are from that table. In the table there are just under 35,000 clones, 90% of which are singletons. The data are from a study of blood T cell repertoires in COVID-19. The CDR3 covers 16 residues. From germline, CDR1 is MNHEY and CDR2 SMNVEV (reference sequence). The trim removed 5 bases at V and 0 bases at J, leaving 5 bases unmatched.

The material sequenced was peripheral blood. The TCR originated in a man aged 55 to 70 with active or convalescent COVID-19. This sequence joins TRBV27 and TRBJ2-3, with 10 bases aligning to TRBD2. The CDR3 coding sequence is TGTGCCAGCAGTAAAGCGGGGGGGGGAAGCACAGATACGCAGTATTTT. Its translation: CASSKAGGGSTDTQYF.